A selection of T cell receptor beta chains follows, all from one sample in a study of T cells in tuberculosis. Clones were sequenced by immunoSEQ multiplex PCR, and TCRdb holds only the in-frame ones, with some missing. The sample consists of tens of thousands of clones, roughly nine tenths of them appearing once. Sequences were obtained from PBMCs. Every receptor here comes from a donor aged 10-29 years with latent tuberculosis or without tuberculosis infection. Some clones in this sample may be carry-over from other donors' samples. CDR3s include the opening cysteine and the closing phenylalanine or tryptophan. A D gene is named only where the DNA matches it firmly. The listing skips clone size in some rows; elsewhere it reads once, few, many or a size class.

abundance,j_gene,d_gene,v_gene,CDR3aa,CDR3nt
NA,TRBJ2-7,NA,TRBV21-1,CASSKFHGRERGLAGEQYF,TGTGCCAGCAGCAAATTTCACGGGCGAGAACGGGGACTAGCGGGCGAGCAGTACTTC
NA,TRBJ1-1,NA,TRBV30,CAWSVLRGTEAFF,TGTGCCTGGAGTGTACTTCGGGGCACTGAAGCTTTCTTT
few,TRBJ1-1,TRBD1,TRBV10-3,CAIRGTGVNTEAFF,TGTGCCATCAGGGGGACAGGGGTGAACACTGAAGCTTTCTTT
NA,TRBJ2-1,TRBD1,TRBV6-5,CASTLTGEAYNEQFF,TGTGCCAGCACTTTGACAGGGGAGGCCTACAATGAGCAGTTCTTC
NA,TRBJ1-6,NA,TRBV7-6,CASSVRDSNSPLHF,TGTGCCAGCAGTGTCAGGGATTCAAATTCACCCCTCCACTTT
few,TRBJ2-7,TRBD1,TRBV4-1,CASSQDGTAYYEQYF,TGCGCCAGCAGCCAAGACGGGACAGCCTACTACGAGCAGTACTTC
NA,TRBJ1-2,TRBD1,TRBV4-2,CASSAYRGDGDGYTF,TGTGCCAGCAGCGCCTACAGGGGGGATGGGGATGGCTACACCTTC
NA,TRBJ2-1,NA,TRBV7-6,CASSNVNSGNSYNEQFF,TGTGCCAGCAGCAACGTGAATAGCGGAAACTCCTACAATGAGCAGTTCTTC
once,TRBJ2-1,TRBD2,TRBV5-8,CASTHRGGKTNEQFF,TGTGCCAGCACCCACCGGGGGGGCAAGACCAACGAGCAGTTCTTC
NA,TRBJ1-4,NA,TRBV5-1,CASSLAGRLATNEKLFF,TGCGCCAGCAGCTTGGCCGGGAGACTCGCAACTAATGAAAAACTGTTTTTT
NA,TRBJ1-4,TRBD1,TRBV30,CAWSEGQGGEKLFF,TGTGCCTGGAGTGAGGGACAGGGCGGTGAAAAACTGTTTTTT